This is a list of T cell receptor beta chains from one sample in a study of TIL therapy for anti-PD-1-resistant metastatic lung cancer. Profiled with immunoSEQ multiplex PCR; TCRdb holds only in-frame clones, not every one. The sample records a few thousand clones, 60% to 65% being singletons. The sequencing here drew on tumor tissue, taken at baseline. The source is a man aged 65 to 79 with non-small cell lung cancer. CDR3s include the opening cysteine and the closing phenylalanine or tryptophan. A D gene is named only where the DNA matches it firmly. Clone sizes are given selectively: once, few, many, or a class where the clone is expanded.

cdr3_nt | cdr3_aa | j_call | d_call | v_call | clone_size
TGCAGTGCGGAGAAGGAGACCCAGTACTTC | CSAEKETQYF | TRBJ2-5 | . | TRBV20-1 | .
TGTGCCAGCAGTGTCACCCGAGAAGGCTACAATGAGCAGTTCTTC | CASSVTREGYNEQFF | TRBJ2-1 | . | TRBV28 | .
TGCGCCAGCAGCCCCACAGGGGACTATGGCTACACCTTC | CASSPTGDYGYTF | TRBJ1-2 | TRBD1 | TRBV4-1 | few
TGCAGTGCTAGAGCAAGGGGGACCCAGTACTTC | CSARARGTQYF | TRBJ2-5 | . | TRBV20-1 | once
TGCGCCAGCAGCTCGGAGCCAGGGTTAGGTCTTCGCGGCTTC | CASSSEPGLGLRGF | TRBJ2-7 | . | TRBV5-1 | few
TGTGCCAGCAGTTTTTCTCCCTCCTACAATGAGCAGTTCTTC | CASSFSPSYNEQFF | TRBJ2-1 | . | TRBV6-5 | .
TGTGCCAGCAGTGAACGGACAGGTTATAATGAAAAACTGTTTTTT | CASSERTGYNEKLFF | TRBJ1-4 | TRBD1 | TRBV6-1 | .
TGTGCCAGCAGCACCCAGACAGCTAACTATGGCTACACCTTC | CASSTQTANYGYTF | TRBJ1-2 | . | TRBV2 | .
TGTGCCTGGAACACGGGACGCCTCTACGAGCAGTACTTC | CAWNTGRLYEQYF | TRBJ2-7 | . | TRBV30 | few
TGTGCCAGCAGCCCAAGACAGGGTCTAGTAAATGAGCAGTTCTTC | CASSPRQGLVNEQFF | TRBJ2-1 | TRBD1 | TRBV11-2 | .
TGTGCCAGCAGTTTAGGACAGGGGAGAAATTCACCCCTCCACTTT | CASSLGQGRNSPLHF | TRBJ1-6 | TRBD1 | TRBV27 | .
TGTGCCAGCAGCTTAAGTATTGGCGGACAGAACACTGAAGCTTTCTTT | CASSLSIGGQNTEAFF | TRBJ1-1 | . | TRBV7-6 | .
TGTGCCTGGAGAGTGACTAGCGGGATGTTCGGCGAGCAGTACTTC | CAWRVTSGMFGEQYF | TRBJ2-7 | TRBD2 | TRBV30 | .
TGTGCCAGCAGCCCAGGACAGGGACGTACAGATACGCAGTATTTT | CASSPGQGRTDTQYF | TRBJ2-3 | TRBD1 | TRBV5-4 | .
TGTGCCAGCAGCCGGCCTAGCGGGAGTTCCTCCTACGAGCAGTACTTC | CASSRPSGSSSYEQYF | TRBJ2-7 | TRBD2 | TRBV5-4 | .
TGTGCCATCAGCAGAAATACCGGGACAGGGATAGAGACCCAGTACTTC | CAISRNTGTGIETQYF | TRBJ2-5 | TRBD1 | TRBV10-3 | .
TGTGCCAGCAGAGGAGGGTATAATTCACCCCTCCACTTT | CASRGGYNSPLHF | TRBJ1-6 | . | TRBV6-1 | medium-sized
TGTGCCAGCAGCTGGGGCCCAGATGAGCAGTTCTTC | CASSWGPDEQFF | TRBJ2-1 | . | TRBV7-9 | .
TGTGCCAGTAGTACCCGCGACAGGGGCTCTGAAGCTTTCTTT | CASSTRDRGSEAFF | TRBJ1-1 | TRBD1 | TRBV19 | .
TGCGCCAGCAGTGAGTCGATTCTACAAGTCAATGAGCAGTTCTTC | CASSESILQVNEQFF | TRBJ2-1 | . | TRBV10-1 | few
TGTGCCAGTAGTCAGCAAGTGGCTAGCGGCACAGATACGCAGTATTTT | CASSQQVASGTDTQYF | TRBJ2-3 | . | TRBV19 | .
TGTGCCAGCATGGAGCAGGGCAACTATGGCTACACCTTC | CASMEQGNYGYTF | TRBJ1-2 | . | TRBV2 | .
TGTGCCAGCAGCTCCCGACACGATACGCAGTATTTT | CASSSRHDTQYF | TRBJ2-3 | . | TRBV11-2 | .
TGTGCCAGCAGCTTGCCAGGGACGAATGAGCAGTTCTTC | CASSLPGTNEQFF | TRBJ2-1 | . | TRBV5-4 | .
TGTGCCAGCTCACCCAGGGACAGGGGTTCTGGGGCCAACGTCCTGACTTTC | CASSPRDRGSGANVLTF | TRBJ2-6 | TRBD1 | TRBV18 | .
TGTGCCAGCAGTTTGTACGCCCGGGCTCGGACCGGGGAGCTGTTTTTT | CASSLYARARTGELFF | TRBJ2-2 | . | TRBV28 | .
TGTGCCAGCAGCTTCCGGGACAGGGGGAATTCACCCCTCCACTTT | CASSFRDRGNSPLHF | TRBJ1-6 | TRBD1 | TRBV11-1 | .
TGTGCCAGCAGTTGGCGAGAACCCAATGAGCAGTTCTTC | CASSWREPNEQFF | TRBJ2-1 | . | TRBV6-6 | .
TGTGCCAGCAGTTACGTAGAGGGCACAGATACGCAGTATTTT | CASSYVEGTDTQYF | TRBJ2-3 | . | TRBV6-6 | .
TGTGCCAGCAGTGAACAGAACCTTAATGAAAAACTGTTTTTT | CASSEQNLNEKLFF | TRBJ1-4 | . | TRBV25-1 | few
TGCGCCAGCAGCTTGGGCTTGCAAGCGAGCACAGATACGCAGTATTTT | CASSLGLQASTDTQYF | TRBJ2-3 | . | TRBV5-1 | .
TGCGCCAGCAGCTTGGTCCCCGAAGTATACAATGAGCAGTTCTTC | CASSLVPEVYNEQFF | TRBJ2-1 | . | TRBV5-1 | .
TGTGCCAGCAGCTTAGGTGGGGAGGGAATCTATGGCTACACCTTC | CASSLGGEGIYGYTF | TRBJ1-2 | . | TRBV7-2 | .
TGTGCCAGCAGCCAAATAGGGACAGGGGATAATGAAAAACTGTTTTTT | CASSQIGTGDNEKLFF | TRBJ1-4 | TRBD1 | TRBV14 | .
TGCGCCAGCAGCCAAGAAGCGAAAAGCACAGATACGCAGTATTTT | CASSQEAKSTDTQYF | TRBJ2-3 | . | TRBV4-1 | .
TGTGCCATCAGTGCGGGACTAGCTATAGGAGGTCGGGAGCAGTTCTTC | CAISAGLAIGGREQFF | TRBJ2-1 | TRBD2 | TRBV10-3 | few
TGCGCCAGCAGCTTAGGGGGCAGGGCTGAGCAGTACTTC | CASSLGGRAEQYF | TRBJ2-7 | TRBD1 | TRBV5-1 | .
TGTGCCAGCAGTGAAAAGGGTACAGGGACCCAGTACTTC | CASSEKGTGTQYF | TRBJ2-5 | . | TRBV6-1 | .
TGTGCCAGCAGGCGTATATCGGCGCGATGGGGCAGCAAAAACATTCAGTACTTC | CASRRISARWGSKNIQYF | TRBJ2-4 | . | TRBV7-3 | .
TGTGCCAGCATGGGATCACATAATTCACCCCTCCACTTT | CASMGSHNSPLHF | TRBJ1-6 | . | TRBV2 | .
TGTGCCAGCAGGGGGGATAACACAGATACGCAGTATTTT | CASRGDNTDTQYF | TRBJ2-3 | . | TRBV2 | few
TGCGCCAGCAGCTTACAGGGTGCCGGGGAGCTGTTTTTT | CASSLQGAGELFF | TRBJ2-2 | . | TRBV5-1 | few
TGTGCCAGCAGTGCTACCTACATTCGGACCTACGAGCAGTACTTC | CASSATYIRTYEQYF | TRBJ2-7 | . | TRBV2 | .
TGTGCCAGCAGCCCAGGACCTCACACCGGGGAGCTGTTTTTT | CASSPGPHTGELFF | TRBJ2-2 | . | TRBV7-3 | few